The rows below give T cell receptor beta chains drawn from one sample of a study of human T cells and chemical hapten exposure. In TCRdb, the RACE reads were re-called with MiXCR into one record per CDR3 protein. The sample carries roughly 180,000 distinct CDR3 sequences, about 20% recorded once. The source was whole blood, collected in connection with sensitization to the hapten diphenylcyclopropenone (DPC). These receptor sequences come from a woman aged 50 to 60 with alopecia areata. Some clones in this sample may be carry-over from other donors' samples. CDR3s include the opening cysteine and the closing phenylalanine or tryptophan. The order of the fields is CDR3 protein, CDR3 DNA, clone size, J gene, D gene, V gene. The D gene is left open where the match is weak. Size is stated for part of the rows, as once, few or many counts, or as a class when the clone is expanded.

CASSLAGGYTGELFF	TGTGCCAGCAGCTTAGCTGGCGGATACACCGGGGAGCTGTTTTTT	few	TRBJ2-2	-	TRBV11-2
CASSFSRTSGQYEQYF	TGCGCCAGCAGCTTCTCCCGGACTAGCGGGCAATACGAGCAGTACTTC	few	TRBJ2-7	TRBD2	TRBV5-1
CASSLSQTRDTQYF	TGTGCCAGCAGCTTGTCACAGACCAGGGATACGCAGTATTTT	many	TRBJ2-3	-	TRBV5-8
CASSPIKSRRTNEKLFF	TGTGCCAGCAGTCCAATCAAGTCCCGTAGGACTAATGAAAAACTGTTTTTT	-	TRBJ1-4	-	TRBV27
CSARDTTVNTEAFF	TGCAGTGCTAGAGATACGACAGTTAACACTGAAGCTTTCTTT	few	TRBJ1-1	-	TRBV20-1
CATADGLNTEAFF	TGTGCCACCGCGGACGGTCTGAACACTGAAGCTTTCTTT	-	TRBJ1-1	-	TRBV24-1
CASSLDASNTEAFF	TGTGCCAGCAGCTTAGACGCATCGAACACTGAAGCTTTCTTT	many	TRBJ1-1	-	TRBV7-2
CASSLGQGSEGAFF	TGCGCCAGCAGCTTGGGACAGGGCTCAGAGGGAGCTTTCTTT	-	TRBJ1-1	TRBD1	TRBV5-1
CSTRGGVNTEAFF	TGCAGCACGAGGGGGGGCGTGAACACTGAAGCTTTCTTT	-	TRBJ1-1	-	TRBV29-1
CATGQGARETQYF	TGTGCCACTGGGCAGGGGGCGCGTGAGACCCAGTACTTC	few	TRBJ2-5	TRBD1	TRBV10-3
CATSRDTGLAGGNEQFF	TGTGCCACCAGCAGAGATACGGGACTAGCGGGAGGAAATGAGCAGTTCTTC	-	TRBJ2-1	TRBD2	TRBV15
CASSPGGSGYNEQFF	TGTGCCAGCAGTCCCGGCGGGAGCGGGTACAATGAGCAGTTCTTC	-	TRBJ2-1	TRBD2	TRBV28
CSASRTSGKYQETQYF	TGCAGTGCTAGCCGGACTAGCGGGAAATACCAAGAGACCCAGTACTTC	-	TRBJ2-5	TRBD2	TRBV20-1
CASSPGQAVPYNEQFF	TGTGCCAGCAGCCCGGGACAGGCGGTTCCCTACAATGAGCAGTTCTTC	few	TRBJ2-1	TRBD1	TRBV27